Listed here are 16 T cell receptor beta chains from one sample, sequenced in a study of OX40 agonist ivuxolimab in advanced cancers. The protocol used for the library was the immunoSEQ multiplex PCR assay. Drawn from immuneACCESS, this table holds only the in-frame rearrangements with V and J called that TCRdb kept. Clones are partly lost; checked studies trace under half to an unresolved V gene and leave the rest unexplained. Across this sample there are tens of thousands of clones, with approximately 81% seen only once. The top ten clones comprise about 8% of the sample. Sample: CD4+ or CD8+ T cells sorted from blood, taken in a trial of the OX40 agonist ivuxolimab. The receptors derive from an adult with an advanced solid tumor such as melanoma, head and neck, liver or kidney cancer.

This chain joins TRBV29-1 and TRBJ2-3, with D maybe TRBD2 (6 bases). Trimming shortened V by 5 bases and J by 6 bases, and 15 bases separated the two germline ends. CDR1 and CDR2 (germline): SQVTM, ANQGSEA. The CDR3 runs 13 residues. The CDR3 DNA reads TGCAGCGTTACCGGAGGGGACGGCGATACGCAGTATTTT. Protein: CSVTGGDGDTQYF.

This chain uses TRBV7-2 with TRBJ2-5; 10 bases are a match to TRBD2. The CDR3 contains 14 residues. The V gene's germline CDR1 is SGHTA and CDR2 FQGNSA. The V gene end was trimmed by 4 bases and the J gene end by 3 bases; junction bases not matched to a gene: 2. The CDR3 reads CASSSGLAEETQYF. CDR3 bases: TGTGCCAGCAGCTCTGGACTAGCGGAAGAGACCCAGTACTTC.

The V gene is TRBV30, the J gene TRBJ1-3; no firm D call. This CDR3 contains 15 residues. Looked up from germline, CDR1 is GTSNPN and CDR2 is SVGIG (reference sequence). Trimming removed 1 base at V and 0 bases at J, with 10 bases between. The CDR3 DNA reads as TGTGCCTGGAGTGCCGACACCTTCTCTGGAAACACCATATATTTT. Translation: CAWSADTFSGNTIYF.

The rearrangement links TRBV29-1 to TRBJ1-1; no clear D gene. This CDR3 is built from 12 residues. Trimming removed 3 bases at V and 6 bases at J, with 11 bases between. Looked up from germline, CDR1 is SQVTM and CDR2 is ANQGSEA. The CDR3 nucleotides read TGCAGCGTTGACCGCATAAAGTCTGAAGCTTTCTTT. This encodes CSVDRIKSEAFF.

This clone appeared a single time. This CDR3 reads CASRYTGTGTYEQYF. The CDR3 coding sequence is TGTGCCAGCAGGTATACCGGGACTGGGACCTACGAGCAGTACTTC. V gene TRBV6-5 combines with J gene TRBJ2-7; perhaps TRBD2 as D (6 bases). Trimming stripped 6 bases from V and 2 bases from J, with 17 bases between. This CDR3 comprises 15 residues. CDR1 is MNHEY and CDR2 is SVGAGI in the germline V gene.

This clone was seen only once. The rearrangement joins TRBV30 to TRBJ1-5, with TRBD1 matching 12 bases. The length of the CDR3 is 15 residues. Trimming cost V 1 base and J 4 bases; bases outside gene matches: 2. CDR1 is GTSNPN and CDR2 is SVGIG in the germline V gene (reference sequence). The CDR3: CAWSAGQGANQPQHF. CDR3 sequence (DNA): TGTGCCTGGAGTGCGGGACAGGGGGCTAATCAGCCCCAGCATTTT.

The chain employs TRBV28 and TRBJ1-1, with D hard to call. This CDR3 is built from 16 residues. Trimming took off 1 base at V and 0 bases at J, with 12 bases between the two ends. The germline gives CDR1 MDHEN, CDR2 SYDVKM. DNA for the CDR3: TGTGCCAGCAGTTTATTAGAGGCAGGATTGAACACTGAAGCTTTCTTT. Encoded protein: CASSLLEAGLNTEAFF.

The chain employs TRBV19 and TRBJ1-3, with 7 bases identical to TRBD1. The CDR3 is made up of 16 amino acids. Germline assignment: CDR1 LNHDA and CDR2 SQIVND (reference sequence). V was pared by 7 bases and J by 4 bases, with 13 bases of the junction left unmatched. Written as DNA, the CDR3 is TGTGCCAGTAAGGATTATGCGACAGGGAGAGGAAACACCATATATTTT. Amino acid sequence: CASKDYATGRGNTIYF. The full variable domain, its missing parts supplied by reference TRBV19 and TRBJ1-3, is DGGITQSPKYLFRKEGQNVTLSCEQNLNHDAMYWYRQDPGQGLRLIYYSQIVNDFQKGDIAEGYSVSREKKESFPLTVTSAQKNPTAFYLCASKDYATGRGNTIYFGEGSWLTVV.

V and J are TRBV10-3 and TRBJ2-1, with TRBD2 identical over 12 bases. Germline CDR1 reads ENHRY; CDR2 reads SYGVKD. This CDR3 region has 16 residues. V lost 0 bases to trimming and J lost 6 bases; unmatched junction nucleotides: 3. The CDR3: CAISESSSGRVNEQFF. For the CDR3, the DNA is TGTGCCATCAGTGAGTCTTCTAGCGGGAGGGTCAATGAGCAGTTCTTC.

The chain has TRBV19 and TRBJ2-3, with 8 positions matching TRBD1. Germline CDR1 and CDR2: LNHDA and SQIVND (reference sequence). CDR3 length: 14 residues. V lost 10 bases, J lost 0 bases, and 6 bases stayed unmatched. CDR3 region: CATADRGSTDTQYF. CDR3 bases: TGTGCCACCGCTGACAGGGGTAGCACAGATACGCAGTATTTT.

CDR3 DNA sequence: TGTGCCAGCAGTTCGATCGGGACAGCGGGGAACACTGAAGCTTTCTTT. Residues: CASSSIGTAGNTEAFF. The rearrangement links TRBV27 to TRBJ1-1; 7 bases line up with TRBD1. CDR3 length: 16 amino acids. Per the germline V gene, CDR1 is MNHEY and CDR2 is SMNVEV (reference sequence). Losses at the gene ends were 4 bases for V and 1 base for J; bases not matched to a gene: 9.

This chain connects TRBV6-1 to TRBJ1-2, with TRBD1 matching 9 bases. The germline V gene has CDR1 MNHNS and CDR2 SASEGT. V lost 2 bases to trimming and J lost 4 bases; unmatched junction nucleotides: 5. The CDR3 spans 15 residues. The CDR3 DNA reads TGTGCCAGCAGTGAATATGGGACAGGGAGCTATGGCTACACCTTC. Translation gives CASSEYGTGSYGYTF.

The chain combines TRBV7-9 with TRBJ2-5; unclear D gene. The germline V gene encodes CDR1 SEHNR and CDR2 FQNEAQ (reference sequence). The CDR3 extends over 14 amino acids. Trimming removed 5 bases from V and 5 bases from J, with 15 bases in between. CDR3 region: CASSLFDVWETQYF. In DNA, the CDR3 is TGTGCCAGCAGCCTCTTCGATGTTTGGGAGACCCAGTACTTC. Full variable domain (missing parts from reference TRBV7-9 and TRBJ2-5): DTGVSQNPRHKITKRGQNVTFRCDPISEHNRLYWYRQTLGQGPEFLTYFQNEAQLEKSRLLSDRFSAERPKGSFSTLEIQRTEQGDSAMYLCASSLFDVWETQYFGPGTRLLVL.

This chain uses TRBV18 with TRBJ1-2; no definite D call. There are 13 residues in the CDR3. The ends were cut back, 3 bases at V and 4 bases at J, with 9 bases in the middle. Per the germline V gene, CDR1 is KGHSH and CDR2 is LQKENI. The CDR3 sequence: CASSPPGSYGYTF. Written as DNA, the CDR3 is TGTGCCAGCTCACCCCCGGGGTCCTATGGCTACACCTTC.

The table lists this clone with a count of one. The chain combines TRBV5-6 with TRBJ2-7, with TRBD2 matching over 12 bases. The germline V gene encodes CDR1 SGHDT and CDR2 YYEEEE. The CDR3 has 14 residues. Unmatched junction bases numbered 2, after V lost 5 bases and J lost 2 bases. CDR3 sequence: CASRLAGGPYEQYF. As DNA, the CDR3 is TGTGCCAGCAGACTAGCGGGGGGACCCTACGAGCAGTACTTC.

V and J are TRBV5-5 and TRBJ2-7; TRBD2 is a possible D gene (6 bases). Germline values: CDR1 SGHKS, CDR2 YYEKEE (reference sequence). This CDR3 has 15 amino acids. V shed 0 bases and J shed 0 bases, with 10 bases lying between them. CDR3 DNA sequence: TGTGCCAGCAGCTTGGCCTTCGGGAGCTCCTACGAGCAGTACTTC. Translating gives CASSLAFGSSYEQYF.